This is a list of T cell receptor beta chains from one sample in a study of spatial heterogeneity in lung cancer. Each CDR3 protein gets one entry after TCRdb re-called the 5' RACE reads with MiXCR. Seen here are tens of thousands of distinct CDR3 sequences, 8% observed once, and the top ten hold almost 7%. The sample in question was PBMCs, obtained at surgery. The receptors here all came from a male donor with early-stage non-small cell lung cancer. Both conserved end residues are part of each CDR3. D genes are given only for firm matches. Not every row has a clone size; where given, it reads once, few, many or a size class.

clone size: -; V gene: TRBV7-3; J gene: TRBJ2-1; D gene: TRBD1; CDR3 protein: CASSPGGTGGNNEQFF; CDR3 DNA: TGTGCCAGCAGCCCCGGTGGGACAGGGGGTAACAATGAGCAGTTCTTC
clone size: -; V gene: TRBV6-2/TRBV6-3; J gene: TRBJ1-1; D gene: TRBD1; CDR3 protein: CASRGTGITEAFF; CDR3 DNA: TGTGCCAGCAGGGGGACAGGGATTACTGAAGCTTTCTTT
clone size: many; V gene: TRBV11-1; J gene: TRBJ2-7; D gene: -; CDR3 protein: CASSQVGTSYEQYF; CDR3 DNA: TGTGCCAGCAGCCAAGTGGGGACCTCCTACGAGCAGTACTTC
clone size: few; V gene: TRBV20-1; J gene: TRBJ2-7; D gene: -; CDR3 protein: CSASGSTEEQYF; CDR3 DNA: TGCAGTGCTAGCGGGAGTACAGAAGAGCAGTACTTC
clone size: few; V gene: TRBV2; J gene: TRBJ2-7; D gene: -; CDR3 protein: CASSEVRLMEFGDEQYF; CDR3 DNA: TGTGCCAGCAGTGAAGTGAGGTTGATGGAATTCGGAGACGAGCAGTACTTC
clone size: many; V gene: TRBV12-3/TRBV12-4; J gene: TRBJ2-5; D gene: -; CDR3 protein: CASSFRETQYF; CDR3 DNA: TGTGCCAGCAGTTTCCGGGAGACCCAGTACTTC
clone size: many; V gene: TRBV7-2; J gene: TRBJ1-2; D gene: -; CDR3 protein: CASEGGYTF; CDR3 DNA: TGTGCCAGCGAGGGTGGCTACACCTTC
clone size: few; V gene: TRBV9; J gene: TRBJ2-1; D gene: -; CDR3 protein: CASSPRDTEQFF; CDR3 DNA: TGTGCCAGCAGCCCCAGGGACACTGAGCAGTTCTTC
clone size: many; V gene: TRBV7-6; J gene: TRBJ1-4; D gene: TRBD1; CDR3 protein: CASSPRGRVYEKLFF; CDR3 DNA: TGTGCCAGCAGTCCTAGGGGGCGAGTCTATGAAAAACTGTTTTTT
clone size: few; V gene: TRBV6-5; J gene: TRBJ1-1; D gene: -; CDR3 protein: CASKGSTEAFF; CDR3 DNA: TGTGCCAGCAAGGGGAGCACTGAAGCTTTCTTT
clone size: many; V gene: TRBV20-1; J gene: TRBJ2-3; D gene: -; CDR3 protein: CSARTKTSTDTQYF; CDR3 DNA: TGCAGTGCTAGAACAAAGACTAGCACAGATACGCAGTATTTT
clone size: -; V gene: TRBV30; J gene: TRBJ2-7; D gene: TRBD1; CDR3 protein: CAWTGTVRNDEQYF; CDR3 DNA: TGTGCCTGGACAGGGACAGTGAGGAATGACGAGCAGTACTTC
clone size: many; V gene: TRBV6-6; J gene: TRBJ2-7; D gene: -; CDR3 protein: CASSRAFYEQYF; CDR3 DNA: TGTGCCAGCAGCCGGGCTTTCTACGAGCAGTACTTC
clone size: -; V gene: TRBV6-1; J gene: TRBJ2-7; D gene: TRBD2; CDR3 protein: CASTGGRDIYEQYF; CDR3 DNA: TGTGCCAGCACGGGCGGGAGGGATATCTACGAGCAGTACTTC
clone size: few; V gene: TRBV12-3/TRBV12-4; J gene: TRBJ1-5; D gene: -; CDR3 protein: CASSPTVINQPQHF; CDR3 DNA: TGTGCCAGCAGTCCGACAGTAATTAATCAGCCCCAGCATTTT
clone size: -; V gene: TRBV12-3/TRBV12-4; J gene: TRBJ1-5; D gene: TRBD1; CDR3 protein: CASTILGQGAQPQHF; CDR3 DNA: TGTGCCAGCACTATCCTGGGACAGGGGGCCCAGCCCCAGCATTTT
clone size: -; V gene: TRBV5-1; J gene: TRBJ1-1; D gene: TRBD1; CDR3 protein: CASSPYPGTGLMNTEAFF; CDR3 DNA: TGCGCCAGCAGCCCCTATCCCGGGACAGGTCTTATGAACACTGAAGCTTTCTTT
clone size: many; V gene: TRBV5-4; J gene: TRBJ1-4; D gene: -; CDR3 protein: CASSADSLNEKLFF; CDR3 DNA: TGTGCCAGCAGCGCGGACAGCCTTAATGAAAAACTGTTTTTT
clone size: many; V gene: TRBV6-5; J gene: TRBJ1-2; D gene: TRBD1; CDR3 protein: CASSYTDRVNGYTF; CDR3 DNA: TGTGCCAGCAGTTACACCGACAGGGTAAATGGCTACACCTTC
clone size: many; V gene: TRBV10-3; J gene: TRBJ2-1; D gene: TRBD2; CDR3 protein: CAAQGRGGPDNEQFF; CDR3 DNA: TGTGCCGCCCAAGGGAGGGGAGGGCCCGACAATGAGCAGTTCTTC
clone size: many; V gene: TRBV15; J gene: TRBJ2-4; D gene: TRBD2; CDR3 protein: CATSSVSGKNIQYF; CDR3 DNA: TGTGCCACCAGCTCCGTTAGCGGGAAAAACATTCAGTACTTC
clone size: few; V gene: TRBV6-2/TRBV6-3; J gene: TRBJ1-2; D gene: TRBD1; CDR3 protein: CASSVAGQGYGYTF; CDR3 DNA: TGTGCCAGCTCCGTCGCGGGACAGGGGTATGGCTACACCTTC
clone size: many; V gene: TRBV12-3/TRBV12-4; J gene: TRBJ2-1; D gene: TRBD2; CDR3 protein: CASSLSLAGSNEQFF; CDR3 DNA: TGTGCCAGCAGCCTCTCCCTAGCGGGCTCCAATGAGCAGTTCTTC
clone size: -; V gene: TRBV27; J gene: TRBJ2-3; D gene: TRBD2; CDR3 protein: CASSRSPSGRGDTQYF; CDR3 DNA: TGTGCCAGCAGTCGATCTCCTAGCGGGAGAGGAGATACGCAGTATTTT
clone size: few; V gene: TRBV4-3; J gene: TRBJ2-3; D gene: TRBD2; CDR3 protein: CASSQIAGSTDTQYF; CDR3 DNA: TGCGCCAGCAGCCAAATAGCGGGCAGCACAGATACGCAGTATTTT
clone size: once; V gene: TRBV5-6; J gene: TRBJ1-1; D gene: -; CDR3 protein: CVSSLIGVRTEAFF; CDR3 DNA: TGTGTCAGCAGCTTGATCGGGGTACGCACTGAAGCTTTCTTT
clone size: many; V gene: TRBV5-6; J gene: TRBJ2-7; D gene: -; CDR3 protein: CASRLRDFTYEQYF; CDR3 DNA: TGTGCCAGCAGGCTCCGGGATTTCACCTACGAGCAGTACTTC
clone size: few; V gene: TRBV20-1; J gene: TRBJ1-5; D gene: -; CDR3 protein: CSASYSEGRVNQPQHF; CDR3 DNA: TGCAGTGCTAGTTACAGCGAAGGGAGGGTCAATCAGCCCCAGCATTTT
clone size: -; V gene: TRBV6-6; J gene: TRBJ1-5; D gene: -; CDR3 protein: CASSLEINQPQHF; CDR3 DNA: TGTGCCAGCAGTTTAGAGATTAATCAGCCCCAGCATTTT
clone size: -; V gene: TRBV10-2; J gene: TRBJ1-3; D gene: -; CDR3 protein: CASSDGNTIYF; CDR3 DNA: TGCGCCAGCAGTGATGGAAACACCATATATTTT
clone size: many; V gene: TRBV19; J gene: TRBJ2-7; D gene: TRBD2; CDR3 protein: CASRSLREGRSYEQYF; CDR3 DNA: TGTGCCAGTAGATCCCTCCGGGAGGGCCGGTCCTACGAGCAGTACTTC
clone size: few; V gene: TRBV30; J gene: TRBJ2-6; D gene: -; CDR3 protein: CAWSSGGANVLTF; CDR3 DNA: TGTGCCTGGTCGAGCGGTGGGGCCAACGTCCTGACTTTC
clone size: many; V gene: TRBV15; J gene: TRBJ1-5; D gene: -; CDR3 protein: CATSRERAENQPQHF; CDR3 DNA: TGTGCCACCAGCAGAGAACGGGCAGAAAATCAGCCCCAGCATTTT
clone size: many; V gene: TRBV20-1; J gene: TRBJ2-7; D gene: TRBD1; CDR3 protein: CSARELGTGIYEQYF; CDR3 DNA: TGCAGTGCTAGAGAACTGGGGACAGGGATCTACGAGCAGTACTTC